Listed here are 4 T cell receptor beta chains from one sample, sequenced in a study of graft-versus-host responses after intestinal transplantation. Generated by immunoSEQ multiplex PCR, the TCRdb table keeps only in-frame clones and is missing some. This table has approximately 15,000 clones, over 75% appearing once. Intraepithelial plus lamina propria lymphocytes were released by processing graft tissue. The starting material was ileum tissue, obtained 27 days after intestinal transplant. The origin of the receptors is a human patient who received an intestinal transplant, so some T cells may come from the graft donor.

The chain links TRBV2 to TRBJ1-1; tentatively, D is TRBD1 (5 bases). This CDR3 is built from 16 residues. Germline CDR1 and CDR2: SNHLY and FYNNEI. V lost 9 bases to trimming and J lost 5 bases, with 25 bases between them. DNA for the CDR3: TGTGCCAGTTATAAAAAGAGGAGGGGCAGACGGACTGAAGCTTTCTTT. Translated: CASYKKRRGRRTEAFF.

The table lists this clone with a few counts. This rearrangement joins TRBV6-1 to TRBJ2-7, with D maybe TRBD1 (6 bases). Trimming removed 1 base at V and 3 bases at J, with 13 bases between. Germline V gene sequence: CDR1 MNHNS, CDR2 SASEGT. This CDR3 region has 15 residues. CDR3 bases: TGTGCCAGCAGTGAAGTCGACAGGTTGATCTACGAGCAGTACTTC. Translated, it gives CASSEVDRLIYEQYF.

The V gene is TRBV7-9, the J gene TRBJ2-2; 9 bases are a match to TRBD2. The CDR3 extends over 15 amino acids. J lost 2 bases, V lost 11 bases, and 9 bases had no gene match. Per germline, CDR1 SEHNR and CDR2 FQNEAQ (reference sequence). CDR3 DNA: TGTGCCGGCCAACCTAGCGGGACAAACACCGGGGAGCTGTTTTTT. It codes for CAGQPSGTNTGELFF. The full variable domain, with the rest looked up from reference TRBV7-9 and TRBJ2-2, is DTGVSQNPRHKITKRGQNVTFRCDPISEHNRLYWYRQTLGQGPEFLTYFQNEAQLEKSRLLSDRFSAERPKGSFSTLEIQRTEQGDSAMYLCAGQPSGTNTGELFFGEGSRLTVL.

J is TRBJ1-1 and V is TRBV27, with D possibly TRBD1 on 6 matching bases. The V gene's germline CDR1 is MNHEY and CDR2 SMNVEV (reference sequence). Trimming removed 5 bases at V and 6 bases at J, with 13 bases between. CDR3 length equals 13 residues. CDR3 sequence reads: CASSTRGGSEAFF. The DNA for the CDR3 is TGTGCCAGCAGTACCCGGGGGGGCTCTGAAGCTTTCTTT.